These 30 T cell receptor beta chains share one sample of origin, sequenced in a study of blood T cell repertoires in COVID-19. The data were produced by immunoSEQ multiplex PCR, yet TCRdb's version contains in-frame clones alone and is incomplete. The profile covers 110,000 to 150,000 clones, with 80% to 90% appearing a single time and roughly 3.2% taken by the ten largest. Sequenced material: peripheral blood. Receptors were obtained from a woman in her fifties or sixties with active COVID-19.

The chain carries TRBV28 and TRBJ2-4; 7 positions agree with TRBD2. This CDR3 contains 16 residues. J was trimmed by 0 bases and V by 2 bases; bases with no gene match: 4. CDR1 is MDHEN and CDR2 is SYDVKM in the germline V gene. The DNA for the CDR3 is TGTGCCAGCAGTTTAGCGGGAGAGATAGCCAAAAACATTCAGTACTTC. Translation: CASSLAGEIAKNIQYF.

The chain carries TRBV5-4 and TRBJ2-3, with TRBD2 matching over 10 bases. The CDR3 totals 15 residues. V was clipped by 1 base and J by 13 bases; unmatched bases: 12. CDR1 is SGHNT and CDR2 is YYREEE in the germline V gene (reference sequence). This chain's CDR3 is CASSLRLAGGFREYF. CDR3 DNA sequence: TGTGCCAGCAGCTTGCGACTAGCGGGTGGGTTTCGGGAGTATTTT.

V and J are TRBV3-1 (or the pseudogene TRBV3-2) and TRBJ2-2, with 11 bases fitting TRBD1. This CDR3 has 14 amino acids. Germline trimming cut 0 bases from V and 17 bases from J; bases unmatched to any gene: 8. Per germline, CDR1 LGHDT and CDR2 YNNKEL (reference sequence). CDR3 region: CASSQDNTGTGGFF. Written as DNA, the CDR3 is TGTGCCAGCAGCCAAGACAACACCGGGACAGGGGGTTTTTTT.

The V call is TRBV7-2, the J call TRBJ1-6; 8 bases align to TRBD1. The germline gives CDR1 SGHTA, CDR2 FQGNSA. The V gene end was trimmed by 1 base and the J gene end by 9 bases; junction bases not matched to a gene: 5. CDR3 length: 15 residues. The CDR3: CASSLGQGARSPLHF. The DNA for the CDR3 is TGTGCCAGCAGCTTAGGCCAGGGGGCGCGTTCACCCCTCCACTTT.

The gene calls are TRBV6-6 and TRBJ2-2; a possible D gene is TRBD2 (5 bases). CDR1 and CDR2 (germline): MNHNY, SVGAGI (reference sequence). V dropped 10 bases and J dropped 0 bases, with 15 bases sitting between them. This CDR3 has 15 amino acids. CDR3 amino acids: CATNRRAANTGELFF. The CDR3 DNA follows: TGTGCCACCAACCGGCGGGCGGCGAACACCGGGGAGCTGTTTTTT.

This CDR3 reads CASSLGGSGETQYF. Written as DNA, the CDR3 is TGTGCCAGCAGCTTGGGGGGTAGCGGAGAGACCCAGTACTTC. V gene TRBV5-4 combines with J gene TRBJ2-5, with D maybe TRBD2 (6 bases). Trimming stripped 0 bases from V and 4 bases from J, with 10 bases between. Germline V gene sequence: CDR1 SGHNT, CDR2 YYREEE (reference sequence). The CDR3 extends over 14 amino acids.

The chain joins TRBV18 to TRBJ1-3; 7 positions agree with TRBD1. This CDR3 region has 15 residues. V shed 2 bases and J 4 bases; nucleotides not matched to a gene: 5. Germline V gene sequence: CDR1 KGHSH, CDR2 LQKENI. The DNA for the CDR3 is TGTGCCAGCTCACCAGGGACAGACCGGGGAAACACCATATATTTT. Translating it yields CASSPGTDRGNTIYF.

This sequence joins TRBV20-1 and TRBJ2-1; D possibly corresponds to TRBD2 (6 bases). This CDR3 spans 14 amino acids. CDR1 and CDR2 (germline): DFQATT, SNEGSKA (reference sequence). V lost 3 bases, J lost 6 bases, and 15 bases lay in between. CDR3 in amino acids: CSASVTSSGNEQFF. The CDR3 coding sequence is TGCAGTGCTAGTGTTACTAGCTCGGGCAATGAGCAGTTCTTC.

The V and J genes are TRBV7-6 and TRBJ2-3, with 9 bases identical to TRBD2. In germline, CDR1 is SGHVS, CDR2 FNYEAQ. The CDR3 runs 16 residues. With V trimmed by 5 bases and J by 3 bases, 9 bases remained unmatched. The CDR3 sequence: CASSQTGLAGTDTQYF. CDR3 in DNA: TGTGCCAGCAGCCAGACGGGGCTAGCGGGGACAGATACGCAGTATTTT.

This clone was seen a single time. A read error may account for a junction end that differs from germline. This sequence joins TRBV7-7 and TRBJ2-5; the match to TRBD1 covers 9 bases. The germline CDR1 and CDR2 sequences are SSHAT and FNYEAQ (reference sequence). The CDR3 runs 15 residues. The CDR3 DNA reads as TGTGCTAGCAGTACCGGGACAGGGTCTGGAGAGACCCAGTACTTC. Translating it yields CASSTGTGSGETQYF.

The chain employs TRBV4-1 and TRBJ1-4; 7 bases are a match to TRBD1. This CDR3 has 16 residues. V lost 4 bases to trimming and J lost 3 bases; unmatched junction nucleotides: 8. Germline lookup yields CDR1 MGHRA and CDR2 YSYEKL. The CDR3 DNA follows: TGCGCCAGCAGCCCCCTTAGGGGGACAGCTAATGAAAAACTGTTTTTT. It is translated as CASSPLRGTANEKLFF.

The genes are TRBV5-1 and TRBJ2-2; a possible D gene is TRBD2 (5 bases). V lost 4 bases and J lost 4, with 14 bases in between. This CDR3 is 15 amino acids long. CDR1 SGHRS and CDR2 YFSETQ come from the germline V gene. CDR3 coding DNA: TGCGCCAGCAGCGTCGGCGGGTGGGGCACCGGGGAGCTGTTTTTT. It codes for CASSVGGWGTGELFF.

This sequence joins TRBV27 and TRBJ2-5; TRBD2 matches at 8 bases. This CDR3 has 17 amino acids. Trimming at V came to 3 bases and at J to 3 bases, leaving 12 bases not matched to a gene. The germline V gene encodes CDR1 MNHEY and CDR2 SMNVEV (reference sequence). The CDR3 region is CASSFLSGLAGKETQYF. The CDR3 DNA follows: TGTGCCAGCAGTTTTCTTAGTGGTTTAGCGGGGAAAGAGACCCAGTACTTC.

This chain uses TRBV3-1 (or the pseudogene TRBV3-2) with TRBJ1-2; 7 nucleotides line up with TRBD1. Germline V gives CDR1 LGHDT, CDR2 YNNKEL (reference sequence). The CDR3 has 13 amino acids. Germline trimming cut 3 bases from V and 5 bases from J; bases unmatched to any gene: 3. The chain's CDR3 is CASSQGQLYGYTF. CDR3 DNA sequence: TGTGCCAGCAGCCAGGGACAGCTTTATGGCTACACCTTC.

The genes are TRBV19 and TRBJ2-5; perhaps TRBD2 as D (7 bases). V lost 3 bases and J lost 1, with 15 bases in between. The germline gives CDR1 LNHDA, CDR2 SQIVND (reference sequence). This CDR3 has 16 amino acids. CDR3 amino acids: CASSIRGGGLQETQYF. CDR3 bases: TGTGCCAGTAGTATCAGAGGCGGGGGCCTCCAAGAGACCCAGTACTTC.

The rearrangement uses TRBV19 and TRBJ2-7; tentatively, D is TRBD1 (10 bases). Trimming stripped 7 bases from V and 5 bases from J, with 30 bases between. The CDR3 is 18 amino acids. Germline V CDR1 and CDR2: LNHDA, SQIVND (reference sequence). Here the CDR3 DNA reads TGTGCCAGTATTGACAGGGGGCGAGGAGGTAGCGGGAGCGACGAGCAGTACTTC. This translates into CASIDRGRGGSGSDEQYF.

The CDR3 is CASSSTSGSYEQYF. CDR3 bases: TGCGCCAGCAGCTCGACTAGCGGGAGTTACGAGCAGTACTTC. The chain carries TRBV5-1 and TRBJ2-7; 12 bases agree with TRBD2. The V gene's germline CDR1 is SGHRS and CDR2 YFSETQ. This CDR3 is 14 amino acids long. The junction had 2 bases not matched to a gene; V was cut back by 3 bases and J by 4 bases.

The genes are TRBV7-2 and TRBJ1-1, with D unresolved. Germline lookup yields CDR1 SGHTA and CDR2 FQGNSA. The CDR3 length is 15 residues. The V gene lost 1 base and the J gene lost 7 bases, with 16 bases spanning the gap. The chain's CDR3 is CASSLGSALGVEAFF. CDR3 DNA: TGTGCCAGCAGCTTAGGGTCAGCCCTAGGTGTTGAAGCTTTCTTT.

As regards this clone: The junction does not match germline at one end; this may be a read error. The chain carries TRBV7-7 and TRBJ2-5, with D tentatively TRBD2 (6 bases). Germline lookup yields CDR1 SSHAT and CDR2 FNYEAQ (reference sequence). This CDR3 comprises 14 residues. The CDR3 sequence: CASSFKGLQETQYF. CDR3 DNA: TGTGCTAGCAGCTTTAAGGGACTCCAAGAGACCCAGTACTTC.

The chain employs TRBV6-5 and TRBJ2-7; 7 positions match TRBD1. Germline V gives CDR1 MNHEY, CDR2 SVGAGI. V lost 5 bases and J lost 1; bases outside the gene matches: 2. The CDR3 contains 13 residues. CDR3 nucleotide sequence: TGTGCCAGCAGTCAGGACAGGTCCTACGAGCAGTACTTC. Translating gives CASSQDRSYEQYF.

The chain is built from TRBV27 and TRBJ2-7; 9 bases are shared with TRBD2. Losses at the gene ends were 6 bases for V and 5 bases for J; bases not matched to a gene: 8. The CDR3 length is 14 residues. CDR1 and CDR2 from the germline V gene are MNHEY and SMNVEV (reference sequence). Written as DNA, the CDR3 is TGTGCCAGCAGCTCGTTAGCGGGAGAGAACGAGCAGTACTTC. This gives the protein CASSSLAGENEQYF.

The chain joins TRBV4-1 to TRBJ2-7, with TRBD1 identical over 9 bases. This CDR3 region has 17 residues. Germline loops: CDR1 MGHRA, CDR2 YSYEKL. With V trimmed by 3 bases and J by 2 bases, 11 bases remained unmatched. This chain's CDR3 is CASSQVPGQGIPYEQYF. The CDR3 nucleotides read TGCGCCAGCAGCCAGGTACCGGGACAGGGCATCCCCTACGAGCAGTACTTC.

The chain employs TRBV4-3 and TRBJ2-5, with TRBD2 as a possible D gene (5 bases). The CDR3 contains 14 residues. The germline V gene has CDR1 LGHNA and CDR2 YSLEER. The V end lost 4 bases, the J end lost 2 bases, and 11 bases lay between the germline ends. The CDR3 DNA follows: TGCGCCAGCAGCCCCCAAGGGAGACAAGAGACCCAGTACTTC. Translated, it gives CASSPQGRQETQYF.

V is TRBV19 and J is TRBJ2-2, with TRBD1 as a possible D gene (6 bases). Germline V gene data show CDR1 as LNHDA and CDR2 as SQIVND (reference sequence). Trimming removed 6 bases from V and 4 bases from J, with 9 bases in between. This CDR3 has 13 amino acids. Here the CDR3 DNA reads TGTGCCAGTAGAACAGGGAGCACCGGGGAGCTGTTTTTT. It specifies CASRTGSTGELFF.

The chain links TRBV7-9 to TRBJ2-1; maybe TRBD2 (5 bases). CDR1 is SEHNR, CDR2 FQNEAQ, per germline (reference sequence). The germline V and J ends were trimmed by 8 bases and 0 bases, with 11 bases remaining between them. This CDR3 region has 14 residues. This chain's CDR3 is CASHSTSSYNEQFF. DNA for the CDR3: TGTGCCAGCCATAGCACTAGCTCCTACAATGAGCAGTTCTTC. Full variable domain (missing parts from reference TRBV7-9 and TRBJ2-1): DTGVSQNPRHKITKRGQNVTFRCDPISEHNRLYWYRQTLGQGPEFLTYFQNEAQLEKSRLLSDRFSAERPKGSFSTLEIQRTEQGDSAMYLCASHSTSSYNEQFFGPGTRLTVL.

This chain links TRBV19 with TRBJ1-1; TRBD1 matches 7 bases. CDR1 LNHDA and CDR2 SQIVND come from the germline V gene (reference sequence). The CDR3 runs to 12 residues. Trimming removed 6 bases from V and 7 bases from J; junction bases left unmatched: 5. The CDR3 DNA follows: TGTGCCAGTAGCTCGCGACAGGGTGAAGCTTTCTTT. Protein sequence: CASSSRQGEAFF.

This chain connects TRBV18 to TRBJ1-1; 7 bases are a match to TRBD1. Germline V gene lookup returns CDR1 KGHSH and CDR2 LQKENI. CDR3 length equals 15 residues. V lost 1 base, J lost 5 bases, and 7 bases stayed unmatched. The CDR3 nucleotides read TGTGCCAGCTCACCACAAAACAGGGGAGGAACTGAAGCTTTCTTT. It encodes CASSPQNRGGTEAFF.

The rearrangement joins TRBV4-2 to TRBJ2-1, with TRBD2 identical over 8 bases. Germline V lookup: CDR1 LGHNA, CDR2 YNFKEQ. The CDR3 consists of 17 residues. The trim removed 1 base at V and 6 bases at J, leaving 11 bases unmatched. CDR3 sequence (DNA): TGTGCCAGCAGCCAAGGCCCCGCCGGGACTAGATCCAATGAGCAGTTCTTC. Encoded protein: CASSQGPAGTRSNEQFF.

The chain employs TRBV25-1 and TRBJ1-3; 7 bases are a match to TRBD1. Losses at the gene ends were 7 bases for V and 2 bases for J; bases not matched to a gene: 8. The CDR3 spans 15 residues. CDR1 is MGHDK, CDR2 SYGVNS, per germline. The CDR3 protein is CASTGQDATGNTIYF. The CDR3 DNA reads as TGTGCCAGCACAGGACAGGACGCGACTGGAAACACCATATATTTT.

This clone was observed a single time. The V and J genes are TRBV7-2 and TRBJ2-1; D unresolved. The CDR3 totals 11 residues. In germline, CDR1 is SGHTA, CDR2 FQGNSA. V lost 5 bases to trimming and J lost 8 bases, with 7 bases between them. CDR3 nucleotide sequence: TGTGCCAGCAGCATCCGGTATGAGCAGTTCTTC. Translation gives CASSIRYEQFF.